This TCR beta chain derives from a study of blood T cell repertoires in COVID-19. About the research overall: Samples taken during acute and convalescent COVID-19 were collected in the United States, Italy and Spain. The cDNA or gDNA used as material had been derived from T cells, B-cell-depleted T cells, or PBMCs.

Methods used by the authors: Amplification of reference gene primers was used by the study to estimate nucleated cell counts. Clones were sequenced by immunoSEQ multiplex PCR, and TCRdb holds only the in-frame ones, with some missing. The V and J calls and the clone size are those of that table, but D and trimming were determined from the DNA. The data show almost 200,000 clones, roughly 80% seen once. One Seattle source followed patients from active infection through their disease course. This clone was counted between two and nine times. The sample consisted of peripheral blood. The sequence was obtained from a woman in her 40s with COVID-19, enrolled during active disease.

The DNA of the CDR3 is TGTGCCAGCTCACCAGGGACAGGGGAAAGTCAGCCCCAGCATTTT. Translation gives CASSPGTGESQPQHF. The V gene is TRBV18, the J gene TRBJ1-5, with TRBD1 matching 10 bases. Germline CDR1 reads KGHSH; CDR2 reads LQKENI. The ends lost 2 bases at V and 6 bases at J; junction bases unmatched: 4. The CDR3 is 15 residues long.